These T cell receptor beta chains were read from a single sample in a study of shared clonotypes between healthy human individuals. Data came from immunoSEQ multiplex PCR; TCRdb stores just in-frame clones and leaves some out. The table shows a few hundred thousand clones, with 95% to 97% occurring only once. The material sequenced was memory CD8+ T cells sorted from blood. The receptors were sampled from a man in his thirties or forties in good health. CDR3s include the opening cysteine and the closing phenylalanine or tryptophan. Fields, in order: D gene, clone size, J gene, V gene, CDR3 length, CDR3 protein, CDR3 DNA. A D gene is named only where the DNA matches it firmly. Only some rows state a clone size, as once, few, many or a class for expanded clones.

- few TRBJ2-7 TRBV27 14 CASGPGSSGYEQYF TGTGCCAGCGGACCCGGGTCATCGGGCTACGAGCAGTACTTC
- - TRBJ1-4 TRBV5-4 13 CASQSRAGEKLFF TGTGCCAGCCAAAGCAGGGCTGGTGAAAAACTGTTTTTT
- - TRBJ2-1 TRBV2 13 CASRSVWGDEQFF TGTGCCAGCAGGAGTGTGTGGGGGGATGAGCAGTTCTTC
TRBD2 - TRBJ2-7 TRBV6-1 15 CAGAGTGTRGYEQYF TGTGCCGGAGCAGGTACCGGGACTAGAGGCTACGAGCAGTACTTC
TRBD2 - TRBJ2-3 TRBV11-3 17 CASSIGTSGRGADTQYF TGTGCCAGCAGCATTGGGACTAGCGGGCGGGGTGCGGATACGCAGTATTTT
- - TRBJ2-7 TRBV20-1 8 CSASEQYF TGCAGTGCCTCCGAGCAGTACTTC
- once TRBJ2-7 TRBV27 15 CASHSLLRGPYEQYF TGTGCCAGCCATTCCCTGCTCAGGGGACCCTACGAGCAGTACTTC
TRBD2 - TRBJ2-3 TRBV5-1 15 CASRPLAGFTDTQYF TGCGCCAGCAGACCCCTAGCGGGATTTACAGATACGCAGTATTTT
- - TRBJ2-7 TRBV27 14 CASSSSDLKGEQYF TGTGCCAGCAGTTCTTCTGACCTAAAGGGCGAGCAGTACTTC
TRBD1 - TRBJ2-7 TRBV14 15 CASSIGTGIGYEQYF TGTGCCAGCAGCATTGGGACAGGGATAGGCTACGAGCAGTACTTC
TRBD2 - TRBJ2-4 TRBV28 14 CASTPDSGGLIQYF TGTGCCAGCACTCCCGATAGCGGGGGGCTCATTCAGTACTTC
TRBD1 - TRBJ2-3 TRBV5-4 15 CASSLGQGSTDTQYF TGTGCCAGCAGCTTGGGACAGGGGAGCACAGATACGCAGTATTTT
- - TRBJ2-7 TRBV18 14 CASSPSPALNEQYF TGTGCCAGCTCACCGAGTCCTGCCCTAAATGAGCAGTACTTC
TRBD1 - TRBJ2-3 TRBV4-2 16 CASSPSGTDYTDTQYF TGTGCCAGCAGCCCCTCCGGGACAGACTACACAGATACGCAGTATTTT
TRBD2 - TRBJ2-4 TRBV4-1 14 CASSTTSGKNIQYF TGCGCCAGCAGCACGACTAGCGGAAAAAACATTCAGTACTTC
TRBD1 - TRBJ1-2 TRBV6-5 12 CASRTPTGVSTF TGTGCCAGCAGAACCCCGACAGGGGTCAGCACCTTC
TRBD2 - TRBJ2-2 TRBV28 17 CASSFPPGLANTGELFF TGTGCCAGCAGTTTCCCTCCCGGACTAGCGAACACCGGGGAGCTGTTTTTT
TRBD2 - TRBJ2-3 TRBV7-3 15 CASSSSGTSGSTQYF TGTGCCAGCAGCTCATCCGGGACTAGCGGGAGTACGCAGTATTTT
- - TRBJ2-1 TRBV5-1 16 CASSQRGNRYYNEQFF TGCGCCAGCAGCCAGAGGGGCAACCGTTACTACAATGAGCAGTTCTTC
- - TRBJ1-2 TRBV28 12 CASRTKNYGYTF TGTGCCAGCAGGACAAAAAACTATGGCTACACCTTC
TRBD2 - TRBJ2-5 TRBV6-4 17 CASSDSRSSGGQETQYF TGTGCCAGCAGTGACTCGAGATCTAGCGGAGGGCAAGAGACCCAGTACTTC
- - TRBJ2-1 TRBV7-7 14 CASSLTPKHNEQFF TGTGCTAGCAGCTTAACCCCCAAGCACAATGAGCAGTTCTTC
TRBD1 - TRBJ2-7 TRBV27 12 CATARTGYEQYF TGTGCCACCGCCCGGACAGGGTACGAGCAGTACTTC
TRBD2 - TRBJ2-1 TRBV4-1 16 CASSQWAGGGNNEQFF TGCGCCAGCAGCCAATGGGCGGGAGGGGGGAACAATGAGCAGTTCTTC
TRBD1 - TRBJ2-1 TRBV6-5 14 CASNTGGSYNEQFF TGTGCCAGCAATACAGGGGGCTCCTACAATGAGCAGTTCTTC
- once TRBJ2-1 TRBV7-8 16 CASTFSRDFPYNEQFF TGTGCCAGCACCTTCTCTCGGGATTTCCCCTACAATGAGCAGTTCTTC
TRBD2 - TRBJ2-5 TRBV18 16 CASSPSLAGVGETQYF TGTGCCAGCTCACCCTCACTAGCGGGAGTCGGGGAGACCCAGTACTTC
- - TRBJ2-7 TRBV20-1 11 CSVREHVAQYF TGCAGTGTTCGCGAGCATGTTGCGCAGTACTTC
TRBD2 once TRBJ2-3 TRBV27 15 CASSPPLAGADTQYF TGTGCCAGCAGTCCGCCCCTAGCGGGAGCAGATACGCAGTATTTT